This TCR beta chain stems from a study of human T cells and chemical hapten exposure. The wider study: Scalp application of diphenylcyclopropenone was performed weekly in patients across the entire approximately 24-week study. The variation in per-sample TCR yields arose mainly from small differences in pooled library volumes. Study-wide findings and caveats: Expanded TCRs made up significantly more big CDR3 similarity clusters than controls did. Patch test score rose with PT1 expanded TCRs, significant at 8, 16, 32, not 4.

Noted time point: patch test 3, about 24 weeks after DPC sensitization. Treatment given: therapeutic diphenylcyclopropenone sensitization with weekly scalp DPC. TCRdb fed the RACE reads into MiXCR, producing one record per CDR3 protein. The sample lists around 130,000 distinct CDR3 sequences, around 10% occurring once. Note on this clonotype: The antigen is not known.

CDR3 length equals 14 residues. Germline CDR1 and CDR2: SQVTM and ANQGSEA. Trimming took off 3 bases at V and 0 bases at J, with 10 bases between the two ends. The input for sequencing was whole blood, taken in connection with sensitization to the hapten diphenylcyclopropenone (DPC). This TCR came from a woman in her forties or fifties with alopecia areata. Some clones in this sample may be carry-over from other donors' samples. The rearrangement links TRBV29-1 to TRBJ2-3; maybe TRBD2 (6 bases). CDR3 sequence: CSVDGGASTDTQYF. CDR3 nucleotides: TGCAGCGTTGACGGGGGAGCTAGCACAGATACGCAGTATTTT.